This T cell receptor (beta chain) stems from a study of cytomegalovirus exposure and HLA in healthy donors (TCRdb year 2017). About the study as a whole: According to an earlier analysis of a few hundred of the donors, some 180 million T cells yielded 120 million or so unique TCR beta sequences and approximately 300 Gb of sequence data. An early release that covered more than 550 HLA-typed donors contained approximately 290 gigabases of sequencing data and 65 million to 100 million unique TCR sequences. The genetic ancestry cluster associated with self-reported Caucasian donors included 65% to 90% of the approximately 400 genotyped donors. The aim of the study was to test whether cataloging public T cell receptors could identify signatures of past pathogen exposure. The study used immunosequencing to profile the T cell repertoires of more than 650 subjects and linked those repertoires to cytomegalovirus serostatus. Besides the first cohort of roughly 640 subjects, a separate validation cohort made up of over 100 different subjects was used. To predict cytomegalovirus infection status, the study combined high-throughput TCR immunosequencing, statistical association of individual TCRs with disease status, and machine learning. A later analysis re-examined previously published TCR beta repertoires from hundreds of donors and added high-resolution HLA genotyping to investigate patterns of TCR occurrence. In the later analysis, no new phenotypic data were used to find candidate immune exposures; instead, reliance was placed on TCR beta sequences and their occurrence across donors. An earlier analysis of approximately 580 of the donors used high-throughput TCR beta sequencing to judge whether each TCR beta V gene segment behaved as functional or pseudogenic. Donor age, sex, ethnicity and CMV serostatus were collected together with the repertoire data. Genome-wide SNP genotypes for about 65% of the 666 donors were used in a later genetic analysis, which treated that subset as a discovery cohort. All discovery cohort repertoires had been generated on a single sequencing platform. Class I and class II HLA loci were covered by the typing at four-digit resolution. Typing coverage varied by locus: roughly 620-640 donors for A, B, C, DRB1 and DQB1; around 560 for DQA1; nearly 610 for DPA1; approximately 470 for DPB1. Roughly 5 DR-DQ haplotypes were handled as single units for association and clustering because linkage in the cohort was strong. Across approximately 400 genotyped donors of the cohort, an average of approximately 200,000 unique TCR beta nucleotide sequences per donor were sequenced, and 15% to 20% of those sequences were non-productive.

In total, roughly 670 healthy bone marrow donors made up the cohort. At the time of sampling, every cohort member was nominally healthy, though immune exposures that went unrecorded were likely present. The donor was CMV seronegative and belonged to the group of 350 to 400 seronegative cohort members. A peripheral blood sample was collected from each donor, and TCR beta sequencing was performed on peripheral blood mononuclear cells. The Qiagen DNeasy Blood Extraction Kit was used to extract genomic DNA from the blood cell samples. Overall results and qualifications from the work: A later analysis found that TCR association rates varied across HLA loci, with DRB1 alleles showing the most associated TCRs and HLA-C alleles the fewest. A later analysis associated 15,000 or so TCR beta sequences with specific HLA alleles at a false discovery rate of 0.05. Across donors, most TCR sequences were observed very rarely, whereas some public TCRs were present in many individuals. In a later analysis, HLA-associated TCR beta chains were found to be more clonally expanded and to have lower generation probabilities than equally common non-associated chains. The authors suggested that the approach could potentially be extended to other disease states and immunological phenotypes. The study listed 150 to 200 TCR beta chains as associated with cytomegalovirus. An association between a missense DCLRE1C variant and V-gene and J-gene trimming of TCR beta chains was found in a later genetic analysis and replicated in an independent cohort. A further reported finding was that TCR beta sequences accurately predicted the HLA-A and HLA-B alleles for most subjects in the first cohort. The only immune exposure information available for the cohort was CMV serostatus. A later analysis reported that several top co-occurrence clusters appeared linked to parvovirus B19, influenza, CMV and Epstein-Barr virus. In both the original and validation cohorts, the classifier was reported to diagnose cytomegalovirus status with high specificity and sensitivity. An earlier analysis of around 500 of the donors showed that most TCR beta V segments appeared in productive rearrangements either about 87% or about 30% of the time, which broadly matched IMGT annotations. A later genetic analysis reported fewer N-insertions in productive TCRs among donors in an Asian-associated ancestry cluster than the roughly 670-donor mean. Because some donors lacked HLA typing at each locus, the association tests relied only on the typed subset. In vitro tests confirmed that three of the cytomegalovirus-associated TCR beta chains recognize cytomegalovirus antigens. According to a later analysis, most CMV-associated TCR beta chains appeared to be HLA-restricted, and the HLA associations seemed to be driven largely by CMV exposure. The cohort was sequenced for TCR beta chains only, and without alpha or paired-chain data the features that could be detected were limited. Presence/absence analyses assumed roughly uniform sequencing depth across donors, an assumption that may not hold. Correlated functional status among segregating V segments might reflect linkage disequilibrium, but an unknown experimental factor could not be ruled out. The 87-base-pair reads could not distinguish some IMGT-functional V segments, including TRBV6-2 and TRBV6-3, so those segments were excluded. The earlier analysis of 587 of the donors excluded seventeen rarely observed V segments, including chromosome 9 orphons, because counts were too low. When HLA alleles, especially DR and DQ, strongly co-occurred, TCR associations were difficult to assign to individual alleles. A cluster of highly shared sequence variants was judged likely to represent a technical artifact of the sequencing pipeline.

CDR1 and CDR2 are read off the germline V gene as LGHNA and YNFKEQ. Relative to germline, V is missing 3 bases and J is missing 4 bases, with 3 bases of the junction outside any gene match. There are 14 amino acids in the CDR3, from cysteine to phenylalanine inclusive. Only the CDR3 portion is preserved as DNA: 42 bases, with reading frame beginning at the first base. For this clone: There is no known antigen for this receptor. No much larger clone exists at a distance of one base, and base qualities are not known.

To prepare the library, the immunoSEQ multiplex PCR assay was applied. For the multiplex PCR, a mixture combining 60 forward primers for TCR Vbeta segments and 13 reverse primers for TCR Jbeta segments was used. Amplification of the CDR3 region of rearranged TCR beta genes was performed with a multiplex PCR assay on genomic DNA. The Illumina HiSeq System was used to sequence the amplified TCR beta libraries as 87-base-pair reads. As for the original processing: A later analysis counted approximately 76 million unique TCR beta chains across the 666 repertoires, and 9.5 million to 11 million of these chains were shared by at least two donors. Raw reads were error-corrected and collapsed into unique sequences by a nearest-neighbor algorithm in which closely related sequences were merged to remove PCR and sequencing errors. V, D and J gene segments were assigned by aligning CDR3 sequences to IMGT reference sequences. Each retained sequence needed at least a six-nucleotide match to both a V gene segment and a J gene segment. A rearrangement counted as productive if the CDR3 had no stop codons and remained in frame with V and J, and every other rearrangement counted as non-productive. CDR3 was defined according to IMGT convention as the region running from the second conserved V-encoded cysteine to the conserved J-encoded phenylalanine. In an earlier analysis of approximately 590 of the donors, sequences lacking an unambiguous match to a single V gene segment were excluded. In an earlier analysis of roughly 600 of the donors, a V segment was called functional when productive rearrangements were above 56.7%, and segregating when the standard deviation between donors exceeded 5%. A statistical classification framework was built for diagnosing cytomegalovirus status from the catalog of TCR beta chain sequences. In a later analysis, TCR nucleotide sequences were compared against IMGT/GENE-DB human TR gene sequences so that V and J genes could be assigned. Using the TCRdist pipeline, a later analysis assigned CDR3 sequences along with most-parsimonious VDJ recombination scenarios. In a later analysis, each TCR beta chain was defined by its CDR3 amino acid sequence together with its V-gene family, and reads without a unique V-gene family were excluded. As a way to deal with suspected cross-contamination and a sequencing artifact, a later analysis dropped under 600 nucleotide sequences that were highly shared and had low generation probability. In a later analysis, a clonal expansion index for each public chain was calculated from normalized within-repertoire ranks of inferred template counts. In a later analysis, generation probabilities were computed using a VDJ recombination model fitted to out-of-frame rearrangements, and the results were checked against IGoR. In a later analysis, hypergeometric tests were used to score TCR-TCR, TCR-HLA and TCR-CMV co-occurrence, with a repertoire-size bias correction applied to TCR pairs. In a later analysis, false discovery rates were estimated by permuting HLA or CMV assignments 20 times. In a later analysis, co-occurring TCRs were grouped with DBSCAN, and TCRdist sequence similarity was added when clustering was performed within HLA-allele-positive subsets. Repertoires with fewer than 30,000 or more than 120,000 public chains were left out of co-occurrence clustering, as were about five repertoires with anomalous nucleotide sharing. TCRdb took this table from immuneACCESS and kept in-frame rearrangements with V and J called. Such tables lack part of the clones; where checked against another copy, unresolved V genes explain under half of the gap, and the rest is unexplained. The V and J calls and clone size come from that table; D and trimming were worked out from the DNA. In this sample the table shows about 130,000 clones, about 78% of which occur a single time. Jointly, the top ten make up approximately 3.8% of the sample.

Sequencing used PBMCs. The source of this sequence is a man younger than 45 in good health and CMV-seronegative. Rearrangement joined TRBV4-2 to TRBJ2-3; the central 8 bases match TRBD2. The CDR3 here reads CASSQSGGADTQYF. Read as DNA, the sequence is TGTGCCAGCAGCCAGAGCGGGGGAGCAGATACGCAGTATTTT.